This T cell receptor (beta chain) was identified in a study of vaccination effects on CD4 cells after COVID-19. Across the whole study: Post-vaccine specimens were collected at a median of 72 days following the second dose. Study-level results: Vaccine- and infection-induced clones showed marked clonal contraction late following vaccination. Healthy vaccinees had only 1 of 255 vaccine-induced clones cross-react with common cold coronaviruses.

The V gene's germline CDR1 is DFQATT and CDR2 SNEGSKA (reference sequence). The CDR3 consists of 15 residues. Deletions cut 3 bases from V and 8 bases from J, with 22 bases between. Sequencing was performed with immunoSEQ multiplex PCR; in TCRdb, only in-frame clones are kept and a portion is missing. The sample yields about 25,000 clones, under 85% seen once. Before sequencing took place, the ViraFEST assay used viral peptide pools to expand antigen-specific CD4+ T cells. Following 10 days of culture, CD4+ T cells were isolated. Either the BNT162b2 or mRNA-1273 vaccine was given to participants in two doses. A few million PBMC per well received 10 IU/ml IL-2 and around 11 ug/ml peptides in culture. On this clone: The antigen is undetermined.

Sample: CD4+ T cells from PBMCs cultured with HCoV-NL63 spike peptides, taken after COVID-19 vaccination. The sequence derives from a human donor who received a COVID-19 vaccine. This chain joins TRBV20-1 and TRBJ1-1; D call uncertain. The CDR3 region is CSASRSPDGIGEAFF. Here the CDR3 DNA reads TGCAGTGCTAGTCGCTCCCCGGACGGTATTGGCGAAGCTTTCTTT.